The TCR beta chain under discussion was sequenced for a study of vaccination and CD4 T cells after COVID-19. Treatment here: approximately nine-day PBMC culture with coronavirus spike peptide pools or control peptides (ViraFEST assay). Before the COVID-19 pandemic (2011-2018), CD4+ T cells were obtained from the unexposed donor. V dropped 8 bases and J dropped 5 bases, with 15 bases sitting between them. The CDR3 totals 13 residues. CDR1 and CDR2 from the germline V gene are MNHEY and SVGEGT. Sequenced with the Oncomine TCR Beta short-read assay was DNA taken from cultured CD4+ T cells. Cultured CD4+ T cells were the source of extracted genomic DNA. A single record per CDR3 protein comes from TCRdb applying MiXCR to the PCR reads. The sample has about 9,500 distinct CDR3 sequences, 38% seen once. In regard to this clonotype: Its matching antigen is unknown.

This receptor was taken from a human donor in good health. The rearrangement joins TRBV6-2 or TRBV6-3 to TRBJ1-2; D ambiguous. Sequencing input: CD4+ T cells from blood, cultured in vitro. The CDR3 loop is CASEQRARYGYTF. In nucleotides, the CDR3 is TGTGCCAGCGAACAACGGGCAAGGTATGGCTACACCTTC.